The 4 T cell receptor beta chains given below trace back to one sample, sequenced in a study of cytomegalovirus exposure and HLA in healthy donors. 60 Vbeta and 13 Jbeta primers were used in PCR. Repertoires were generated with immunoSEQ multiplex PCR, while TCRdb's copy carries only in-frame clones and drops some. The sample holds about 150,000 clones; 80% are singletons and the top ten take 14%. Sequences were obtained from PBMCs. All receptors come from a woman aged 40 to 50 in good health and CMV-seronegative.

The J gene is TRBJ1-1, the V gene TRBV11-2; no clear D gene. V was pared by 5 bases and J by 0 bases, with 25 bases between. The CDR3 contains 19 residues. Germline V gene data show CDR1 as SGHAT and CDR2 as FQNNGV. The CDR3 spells CASSPFSGTHPPMNTEAFF. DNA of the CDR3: TGTGCCAGCAGCCCTTTTTCAGGAACCCATCCTCCCATGAACACTGAAGCTTTCTTT.

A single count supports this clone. CDR3 bases: TGTGCCAGCTCACCACGAGGGCGAGCGTATGAAGCTTTCTTT. Encoded protein: CASSPRGRAYEAFF. V gene TRBV18 combines with J gene TRBJ1-1; the D is unclear. Germline CDR1 is KGHSH and CDR2 is LQKENI. The CDR3 extends over 14 amino acids. V was trimmed by 1 base and J by 7 bases, leaving 13 bases between them.

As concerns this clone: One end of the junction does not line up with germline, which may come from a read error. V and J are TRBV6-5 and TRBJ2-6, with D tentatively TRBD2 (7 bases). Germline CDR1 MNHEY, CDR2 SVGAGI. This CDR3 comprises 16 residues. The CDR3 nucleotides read TGTGCCAGCAGTTACAACAGGGAGGGTGGGGCCAACGGCCTGACTTTC. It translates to CASSYNREGGANGLTF.

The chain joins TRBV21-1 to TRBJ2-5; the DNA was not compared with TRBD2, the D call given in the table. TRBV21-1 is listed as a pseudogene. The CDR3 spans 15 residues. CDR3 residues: CASSKGGTRWETQYF. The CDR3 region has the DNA TGTGCCAGCAGCAAAGGCGGGACTAGGTGGGAGACCCAGTACTTC.